This section outlines one T cell receptor (beta chain) sequence together with its context. Its antigen is undetermined. This CDR3 contains 11 residues. Trimming stripped 8 bases from V and 2 bases from J, with 7 bases between. This specimen comes from a study of blood T cells in healthy people across ages. Points from the study as a whole: Whereas aged donors had fewer naive CD4+ cells, long-lived donors had more of them and higher diversity.

Next came a second PCR, run for about 6 to 12 cycles, which used a sample-barcoded 5' primer along with a J-beta primer mix. TCRdb ran MiXCR on the 5' RACE reads and lists one entry per CDR3 protein. The sample lists about 1,400,000 distinct CDR3 sequences, roughly 64% occurring once. The chain combines TRBV12-3 or TRBV12-4 with TRBJ2-7; D gene ambiguous. The sequence was collected from a man between 18 and 35 years old in good health. What was sequenced was blood. The CDR3 bases are TGTGCCAGCGCGATAGCCTACGAGCAGTACTTC. Amino acids: CASAIAYEQYF.